These 26 T cell receptor beta chains were all obtained from the same sample, sequenced in a study of blood T cell repertoires in COVID-19. Here immunoSEQ multiplex PCR was the method, and the copy in TCRdb shows in-frame clones only, minus some. Of 200,000 to 250,000 clones detected, 80% to 90% appear once; the ten largest clones hold around 4%. The sample consisted of PBMCs or T cells enriched from blood (not recorded which). The source is a woman aged 40-49 years with acute COVID-19.

The chain joins TRBV18 to TRBJ1-1, with D perhaps matching TRBD1 (5 bases). Trimming removed 3 bases from V and 0 bases from J, with 11 bases in between. Germline V gene data show CDR1 as KGHSH and CDR2 as LQKENI. The CDR3 runs to 15 residues. CDR3 amino acids: CASSPIGQLNTEAFF. DNA of the CDR3: TGTGCCAGCTCACCCATTGGACAATTGAACACTGAAGCTTTCTTT. Using reference TRBV18 and TRBJ1-1 for the parts outside the CDR3, the full variable domain is NAGVMQNPRHLVRRRGQEARLRCSPMKGHSHVYWYRQLPEEGLKFMVYLQKENIIDESGMPKERFSAEFPKEGPSILRIQQVVRGDSAAYFCASSPIGQLNTEAFFGQGTRLTVV.

The rearrangement uses TRBV18 and TRBJ1-1; no reliable D call. This CDR3 is 15 amino acids long. V dropped 2 bases and J dropped 3 bases, with 13 bases sitting between them. Germline assignment: CDR1 KGHSH and CDR2 LQKENI. CDR3 bases: TGTGCCAGCTCACCAGGCGGGGTGGGGTACACTGAAGCTTTCTTT. It specifies CASSPGGVGYTEAFF.

This clone was recorded a few times. The V call is TRBV6-5, the J call TRBJ2-7; D may be TRBD2 (5 bases). Per germline, CDR1 MNHEY and CDR2 SVGAGI. The CDR3 is made up of 12 amino acids. V lost 6 bases and J 6 bases, leaving 12 bases between the germline ends. For the CDR3, the DNA is TGTGCCAGCAGCCCCCGAGAGGGCGAGCAGTACTTC. Its translation: CASSPREGEQYF.

V gene TRBV24-1 combines with J gene TRBJ2-5; 9 bases line up with TRBD1. Germline loops: CDR1 KGHDR, CDR2 SFDVKD. This CDR3 comprises 15 residues. Trimming at V came to 5 bases and at J to 5 bases, leaving 8 bases not matched to a gene. Here the CDR3 DNA reads TGTGCCACCAGTGGGGCCGGGACAGGGAGTGAGACCCAGTACTTC. This codes for CATSGAGTGSETQYF.

This clone has only a few counts. The chain is built from TRBV19 and TRBJ2-3; 11 bases map to TRBD2. V shed 5 bases, J shed 4 bases, and the junction held 8 bases outside the gene matches. The CDR3 runs 16 residues. Germline loops: CDR1 LNHDA, CDR2 SQIVND (reference sequence). The CDR3 bases are TGTGCCAGTAGTGCAGACCTAGCGGGAGGCCCAGATACGCAGTATTTT. Protein: CASSADLAGGPDTQYF. Filled out from reference TRBV19 and TRBJ2-3, the complete variable domain reads DGGITQSPKYLFRKEGQNVTLSCEQNLNHDAMYWYRQDPGQGLRLIYYSQIVNDFQKGDIAEGYSVSREKKESFPLTVTSAQKNPTAFYLCASSADLAGGPDTQYFGPGTRLTVL.

The sample holds a few counts of this clone. This chain joins TRBV28 and TRBJ1-3, with a possible D match to TRBD1 (6 bases). Trimming took off 3 bases at V and 4 bases at J, with 13 bases between the two ends. The CDR3 runs 15 residues. CDR1 and CDR2 (germline): MDHEN, SYDVKM. CDR3 DNA sequence: TGTGCCAGCAGTTTCGGGCAGGGGTCGGGAAACACCATATATTTT. It yields the protein CASSFGQGSGNTIYF.

The chain joins TRBV18 to TRBJ2-3, with TRBD2 matching 11 bases. CDR3 length equals 16 residues. V trimming: 3 bases; J trimming: 6 bases; junction bases outside the gene matches: 8. CDR1 and CDR2 from the germline V gene are KGHSH and LQKENI. DNA of the CDR3: TGTGCCAGCTCACCGCCACTAGCGGGAGTCCCCGATACGCAGTATTTT. As protein: CASSPPLAGVPDTQYF. Filled out from reference TRBV18 and TRBJ2-3, the complete variable domain reads NAGVMQNPRHLVRRRGQEARLRCSPMKGHSHVYWYRQLPEEGLKFMVYLQKENIIDESGMPKERFSAEFPKEGPSILRIQQVVRGDSAAYFCASSPPLAGVPDTQYFGPGTRLTVL.

The rearrangement links TRBV3-1 (or the pseudogene TRBV3-2) to TRBJ1-1, with 7 bases identical to TRBD1. The germline V gene encodes CDR1 LGHDT and CDR2 YNNKEL (reference sequence). V gave up 1 base and J gave up 3 bases; unmatched junction bases: 8. The CDR3 extends over 16 amino acids. The CDR3 spells CASSQVRRGRDTEAFF. The CDR3 nucleotides read TGTGCCAGCAGCCAAGTTCGGAGGGGGCGAGACACTGAAGCTTTCTTT.

This clone has more than one count but fewer than ten. The chain joins TRBV4-1 to TRBJ1-2; D perhaps matches TRBD1 (6 bases). In germline, CDR1 is MGHRA, CDR2 YSYEKL. This CDR3 has 14 residues. The V end lost 3 bases, the J end lost 7 bases, and 15 bases lay between the germline ends. The DNA of the CDR3 is TGCGCCAGCAGCCACCCGGGGAGGGGGGGTGGCTACACCTTC. Translating it yields CASSHPGRGGGYTF.

J is TRBJ2-3 and V is TRBV10-3; 7 bases line up with TRBD2. The trim removed 4 bases at V and 4 bases at J, leaving 5 bases unmatched. CDR3 length: 14 residues. Germline loops: CDR1 ENHRY, CDR2 SYGVKD. In nucleotides, the CDR3 is TGTGCCATCAGTGTGCAGGGAGGGGCAGATACGCAGTATTTT. Protein product: CAISVQGGADTQYF.

A word on this clone: This specimen includes other DNA sequences encoding the same CDR3. The chain is built from TRBV18 and TRBJ1-1; tentatively, D is TRBD1 (6 bases). Trimming shortened V by 3 bases and J by 5 bases, and 13 bases separated the two germline ends. Germline V CDR1 and CDR2: KGHSH, LQKENI. This CDR3 has 14 amino acids. CDR3 loop: CASSPTGGDTEAFF. The CDR3 DNA reads TGTGCCAGCTCACCGACAGGTGGGGATACTGAAGCTTTCTTT.

This sequence joins TRBV18 and TRBJ1-1, with 7 bases aligning to TRBD1. The CDR3 totals 14 residues. V lost 1 base and J lost 5; bases outside the gene matches: 4. Germline loops: CDR1 KGHSH, CDR2 LQKENI. The CDR3 sequence is CASSPLVRGTEAFF. The CDR3 DNA is TGTGCCAGCTCACCACTTGTCAGGGGGACTGAAGCTTTCTTT.

The chain carries TRBV6-8 and TRBJ2-1, with D tentatively TRBD2 (6 bases). Trimming took 6 bases from V and 4 from J, leaving 19 bases between them. The germline gives CDR1 MNHGY, CDR2 SAAAGT. The CDR3 sequence is 16 residues long. CDR3 in amino acids: CASRGSGSPLYNEQFF. The CDR3 nucleotides are TGTGCCAGCAGGGGAAGCGGGTCCCCCCTATACAATGAGCAGTTCTTC.

This sequence joins TRBV7-2 and TRBJ1-2; 7 positions match TRBD1. V lost 8 bases, J lost 5 bases, and 8 bases stayed unmatched. Per germline, CDR1 SGHTA and CDR2 FQGNSA. The CDR3 length is 13 residues. CDR3 in amino acids: CASEKGAQYGYTF. CDR3 bases: TGTGCCAGCGAGAAGGGGGCCCAGTATGGCTACACCTTC.

The rearrangement joins TRBV2 to TRBJ1-1; a weak D match, TRBD1 (6 bases). This CDR3 comprises 14 residues. V gave up 8 bases and J gave up 2 bases, with 15 bases separating them. CDR1 and CDR2 from the germline V gene are SNHLY and FYNNEI. The DNA for the CDR3 is TGTGCCAGCGCAGGGGTCTATCCAAACACTGAAGCTTTCTTT. Translating gives CASAGVYPNTEAFF.

The CDR3 is CASSLSTGGVDSPLHF. CDR3 nucleotide sequence: TGTGCCAGCAGCCTTTCGACAGGTGGCGTCGATTCACCCCTCCACTTT. This chain uses TRBV6-2 or TRBV6-3 with TRBJ1-6; D may be TRBD1 (6 bases). Germline assignment: CDR1 MNHEY and CDR2 SVGEGT. Trimming took 6 bases from V and 8 from J, leaving 20 bases between them. The CDR3 is 16 amino acids.

This chain joins TRBV7-9 and TRBJ2-1, with D possibly matching TRBD1 (5 bases). Trimming pared 5 bases from V and 8 bases from J, leaving 10 bases between. Germline V gives CDR1 SEHNR, CDR2 FQNEAQ (reference sequence). The CDR3 sequence is 12 residues long. For the CDR3, the DNA is TGTGCCAGCAGCCCAAACAGGTATGAGCAGTTCTTC. This sequence encodes CASSPNRYEQFF. Full variable domain (missing parts from reference TRBV7-9 and TRBJ2-1): DTGVSQNPRHKITKRGQNVTFRCDPISEHNRLYWYRQTLGQGPEFLTYFQNEAQLEKSRLLSDRFSAERPKGSFSTLEIQRTEQGDSAMYLCASSPNRYEQFFGPGTRLTVL.

This chain links TRBV20-1 with TRBJ2-7; no clear D. This CDR3 is built from 15 residues. V was clipped by 3 bases and J by 0 bases, with 15 bases between them. Germline lookup yields CDR1 DFQATT and CDR2 SNEGSKA (reference sequence). The DNA for the CDR3 is TGCAGTGCTAGTCAGGCAGAATCCTTCTCCTACGAGCAGTACTTC. Translated, it gives CSASQAESFSYEQYF.

The V call is TRBV5-1, the J call TRBJ2-5; TRBD1 agrees at 8 bases. There are 16 residues in the CDR3. The germline CDR1 and CDR2 sequences are SGHRS and YFSETQ. V was pared by 0 bases and J by 5 bases, with 9 bases of the junction left unmatched. Here the CDR3 DNA reads TGCGCCAGCAGCTTGGGAAGGACAGGGTTGCGGGAGACCCAGTACTTC. Amino acid sequence: CASSLGRTGLRETQYF.

This clone has a handful of counts. The rearrangement links TRBV3-1 (or the pseudogene TRBV3-2) to TRBJ2-7; D is uncertain. CDR3 length equals 15 residues. V dropped 1 base and J dropped 3 bases, with 13 bases sitting between them. Germline values: CDR1 LGHDT, CDR2 YNNKEL (reference sequence). CDR3: CASSQAPGPVYEQYF. For the CDR3, the DNA is TGTGCCAGCAGCCAAGCGCCTGGTCCAGTCTACGAGCAGTACTTC.

This clone was seen once. V is TRBV9 and J is TRBJ1-2; D is unclear. The CDR3 length is 12 residues. Germline CDR1 SGDLS, CDR2 YYNGEE. Trimming took 4 bases from V and 8 from J, leaving 12 bases between them. CDR3 in DNA: TGTGCCAGCAGCAGGGAGAACTCAGGCTACACCTTC. Translation gives CASSRENSGYTF. Using reference TRBV9 and TRBJ1-2 for the parts outside the CDR3, the full variable domain is DSGVTQTPKHLITATGQRVTLRCSPRSGDLSVYWYQQSLDQGLQFLIQYYNGEERAKGNILERFSAQQFPDLHSELNLSSLELGDSALYFCASSRENSGYTFGSGTRLTVV.

The rearrangement uses TRBV28 and TRBJ2-2; TRBD1 matches at 8 bases. The germline V gene encodes CDR1 MDHEN and CDR2 SYDVKM. This CDR3 spans 15 amino acids. With V trimmed by 6 bases and J by 1 base, 4 bases remained unmatched. The CDR3 bases are TGTGCCAGCAGATCAGGGGGCCGGAACACCGGGGAGCTGTTTTTT. Its protein product is CASRSGGRNTGELFF. The whole variable domain, filled in from reference TRBV28 and TRBJ2-2, reads DVKVTQSSRYLVKRTGEKVFLECVQDMDHENMFWYRQDPGLGLRLIYFSYDVKMKEKGDIPEGYSVSREKKERFSLILESASTNQTSMYLCASRSGGRNTGELFFGEGSRLTVL.

This clone showed up just once. This chain connects TRBV18 to TRBJ1-5; D may be TRBD1 (6 bases). The germline V gene encodes CDR1 KGHSH and CDR2 LQKENI. The V gene lost 4 bases and the J gene lost 3 bases, with 10 bases spanning the gap. The CDR3 contains 14 residues. The CDR3 is CASSLGQHNQPQHF. As DNA, the CDR3 is TGTGCCAGCTCACTAGGACAGCACAATCAGCCCCAGCATTTT.

The CDR3 region is CASSPRDFNTEAFF. In DNA form, the CDR3 reads TGTGCCAGCAGCCCTCGGGACTTCAACACTGAAGCTTTCTTT. This chain connects TRBV11-2 to TRBJ1-1, with D possibly TRBD1 on 5 matching bases. The CDR3 sequence is 14 residues long. V shed 5 bases and J shed 2 bases, with 12 bases lying between them. Germline-derived CDR1 and CDR2 are SGHAT and FQNNGV.

The V and J genes are TRBV5-1 and TRBJ1-1; no reliable D call. Germline V gene sequence: CDR1 SGHRS, CDR2 YFSETQ. With 1 base removed from V and 2 bases from J, the gap between germline ends came to 12 bases. This CDR3 region has 15 residues. The CDR3 sequence: CASSLLGHDNTEAFF. CDR3 DNA: TGCGCCAGCAGCTTGTTGGGCCATGATAACACTGAAGCTTTCTTT.

The V and J genes are TRBV11-2 and TRBJ2-5; 7 bases fit TRBD1. Looked up from germline, CDR1 is SGHAT and CDR2 is FQNNGV. The J segment lost 2 bases and the V segment lost 6 bases, leaving 15 bases of the junction unmatched. The CDR3 runs 17 residues. CDR3 coding DNA: TGTGCCAGCAGTTATGATTTACCGGGACAGATTCAAGAGACCCAGTACTTC. As protein: CASSYDLPGQIQETQYF.